This TCR beta chain was observed in a study of cytomegalovirus exposure and HLA in healthy donors. Overall study: Early released data comprised some 85 million unique TCRs from HLA-typed donors.

V shed 4 bases, J shed 7 bases, and the junction held 9 bases outside the gene matches. This CDR3 is built from 15 residues. Germline V gene lookup returns CDR1 SGHTA and CDR2 FQGNSA. Donors sampled were nominally healthy, though unrecorded immune exposures were likely. PCR involved 60 Vbeta and 13 Jbeta primers. Sequencing used immunoSEQ multiplex PCR; TCRdb keeps in-frame clones, though not all of them. The sample lists 200,000 or so clones; approximately 81% were seen once. A remark on this clone: Its antigen remains unknown.

General study results and limits: With further analysis later on, most CMV-associated TCR beta chains appeared HLA-restricted. Some TCR beta chains (around 160 of them) were listed as cytomegalovirus-associated.

The clonotype comes from a boy younger than 18 in good health and CMV-seronegative. The chain is built from TRBV7-2 and TRBJ1-2, with 10 bases matching TRBD1. Sequencing was done on a sample of PBMCs. The CDR3 sequence is CASSSISRDRGGYTF. The DNA for the CDR3 is TGTGCCAGCAGCTCCATAAGCCGGGACAGGGGTGGCTACACCTTC.